This is a list of T cell receptor beta chains from one sample in a study of persistence of HIV-infected CD4 T cells. The method was immunoSEQ multiplex PCR; TCRdb's version includes in-frame clones alone and lacks a portion of them. Here the sample spans about 40,000 clones, 70% to 80% being singletons. Their recognized antigens are unknown. The starting material was CD4+ T cells sorted from PBMCs after roughly 18-hour stimulation, obtained from a patient who received antiretroviral therapy. The source is an adult man with HIV who was CMV-seropositive. The CDR3 runs from the conserved cysteine through the conserved F or W. The D gene is left open where the match is weak. Size tells how often a clone was seen (once, few, many) or the class of an expanded clone, and some rows leave it out.

d_gene	j_gene	v_gene	abundance	CDR3aa	CDR3nt
TRBD2	TRBJ2-2	TRBV19	NA	CACTSGRVTGELFF	TGTGCCTGCACTAGCGGGAGGGTCACCGGGGAGCTGTTTTTT
TRBD1	TRBJ1-1	TRBV11-3	NA	CASGQTGDTEAFF	TGTGCCAGCGGACAGACAGGGGACACTGAAGCTTTCTTT
NA	TRBJ2-4	TRBV6-2/TRBV6-3	NA	CASSPTTGRRAKNIQYF	TGTGCCAGCAGCCCCACTACAGGGCGGAGGGCCAAAAACATTCAGTACTTC
TRBD1	TRBJ2-2	TRBV19	once	CASSLGQLTGELFF	TGTGCCAGTAGCCTGGGACAGCTCACCGGGGAGCTGTTTTTT
TRBD1	TRBJ1-1	TRBV7-2	NA	CASSLERTGRPNTEAFF	TGTGCCAGCAGCTTAGAGAGGACAGGGAGACCGAACACTGAAGCTTTCTTT
NA	TRBJ1-2	TRBV28	NA	CASSSGTHGYTF	TGTGCCAGCAGTTCCGGGACTCATGGCTACACCTTC
TRBD1	TRBJ1-6	TRBV6-6	NA	CASRQGNSPLHF	TGTGCCAGCAGACAGGGGAATTCACCCCTCCACTTT
NA	TRBJ1-2	TRBV29-1	few	CSVDRGAYGYTF	TGCAGCGTTGACAGGGGCGCCTATGGCTACACCTTC
NA	TRBJ1-5	TRBV5-5	NA	CASSLVNNQPQHF	TGTGCCAGCAGCTTGGTGAACAATCAGCCCCAGCATTTT
TRBD1	TRBJ1-2	TRBV18	NA	CASSPGQEVNYGYTF	TGTGCCAGCTCACCCGGACAGGAGGTTAACTATGGCTACACCTTC
NA	TRBJ2-7	TRBV5-6	NA	CASSRRAEQYF	TGTGCCAGCAGCAGGAGGGCCGAGCAGTACTTC
TRBD1	TRBJ1-4	TRBV7-9	NA	CASSFAGQGEGKLFF	TGTGCCAGCAGCTTCGCGGGACAGGGAGAAGGAAAACTGTTTTTT
NA	TRBJ2-3	TRBV6-1	NA	CASSEGRAPDTQYF	TGTGCCAGCAGTGAGGGTCGTGCCCCAGATACGCAGTATTTT
NA	TRBJ2-7	TRBV5-1	NA	CASSLGTALNEQYF	TGCGCCAGCAGCTTGGGAACAGCGTTAAACGAGCAGTACTTC
NA	TRBJ1-3	TRBV6-5	NA	CASSYATDGNTIYF	TGTGCCAGCAGTTACGCCACGGATGGAAACACCATATATTTT
NA	TRBJ2-6	TRBV2	NA	CASSDWIGANVLTF	TGTGCCAGCAGTGACTGGATTGGGGCCAACGTCCTGACTTTC
NA	TRBJ1-6	TRBV3-1/TRBV3-2	NA	CASSQGRSTPPLHF	TGTGCCAGCAGCCAGGGACGGTCTACCCCACCCCTCCACTTT
NA	TRBJ1-5	TRBV5-1	NA	CASSPDSNSNQPQHF	TGCGCCAGCAGCCCGGACAGCAATAGCAATCAGCCCCAGCATTTT
NA	TRBJ1-2	TRBV7-2	NA	CASSPRFGYTF	TGTGCCAGCAGCCCTCGTTTCGGCTACACCTTC
NA	TRBJ1-1	TRBV3-1/TRBV3-2	NA	CASSHVRGRGNTEAFF	TGTGCCAGCAGCCATGTCCGGGGGCGGGGGAACACTGAAGCTTTCTTT
NA	TRBJ1-5	TRBV24-1	NA	CATTRTGYSNQPQHF	TGTGCCACCACCCGTACAGGGTATAGCAATCAGCCCCAGCATTTT
TRBD2	TRBJ2-5	TRBV5-4	NA	CASSLAAGTPGGETQYF	TGTGCCAGCAGCTTGGCGGCCGGGACACCGGGAGGGGAGACCCAGTACTTC
NA	TRBJ1-3	TRBV6-1	once	CASSELPGGNTIYF	TGTGCCAGCAGTGAACTGCCAGGGGGAAACACCATATATTTT
TRBD2	TRBJ2-1	TRBV18	NA	CASSPILGTSGEHGGEQFF	TGTGCCAGCTCACCAATCTTGGGGACTAGCGGAGAGCACGGAGGTGAGCAGTTCTTC
NA	TRBJ1-4	TRBV7-9	large	CASSLAFGRTTNEKLFF	TGTGCCAGCAGCTTAGCGTTCGGGAGGACAACTAATGAAAAACTGTTTTTT
NA	TRBJ2-7	TRBV11-1	few	CASSFQGTAVDEQYF	TGTGCCAGCAGCTTCCAAGGGACGGCAGTCGACGAGCAGTACTTC
NA	TRBJ1-6	TRBV10-3	NA	CAISGSDSYNSPLHF	TGTGCCATCAGTGGGTCCGATTCCTATAATTCACCCCTCCACTTT
NA	TRBJ2-1	TRBV19	NA	CASSIGWPYNEQFF	TGTGCCAGTAGTATCGGATGGCCTTACAATGAGCAGTTCTTC
NA	TRBJ1-1	TRBV15	NA	CATSRAGRGTEAFF	TGTGCCACCAGCAGAGCGGGGCGGGGGACTGAAGCTTTCTTT
NA	TRBJ1-2	TRBV28	NA	CASSWNAHCTF	TGTGCCAGCAGTTGGAACGCCCATTGTACCTTC
TRBD2	TRBJ2-1	TRBV18	few	CASSPLAGEYNEQFF	TGTGCCAGCTCACCATTAGCGGGAGAATACAATGAGCAGTTCTTC
TRBD1	TRBJ1-2	TRBV19	NA	CASKKGTGVELNYGYTF	TGTGCCAGTAAAAAGGGGACAGGGGTAGAACTTAACTATGGCTACACCTTC
NA	TRBJ2-2	TRBV19	NA	CASSVRQPNTGELFF	TGTGCCAGTAGTGTCAGACAGCCGAACACCGGGGAGCTGTTTTTT
NA	TRBJ2-7	TRBV7-9	NA	CASSSRDHTYEQYF	TGTGCCAGCAGTTCACGGGACCACACCTACGAGCAGTACTTC
NA	TRBJ2-1	TRBV2	once	CASSYPRGRDWNEQFF	TGTGCCAGCAGTTACCCCAGGGGGAGGGATTGGAATGAGCAGTTCTTC
NA	TRBJ1-2	TRBV19	once	CASSIEGSFGQESYTF	TGTGCCAGTAGTATAGAGGGGAGCTTCGGGCAGGAAAGCTACACCTTC
TRBD1	TRBJ1-2	TRBV2	NA	CASSVRQGLYGYTF	TGTGCCAGCAGTGTTCGACAGGGGCTCTATGGCTACACCTTC
TRBD1	TRBJ2-2	TRBV19	NA	CATSPRDSNTGELFF	TGTGCCACCTCGCCCCGGGACAGCAACACCGGGGAGCTGTTTTTT
NA	TRBJ2-2	TRBV19	once	CASSITGLPGELFF	TGTGCCAGTAGTATCACAGGGTTACCCGGGGAGCTGTTTTTT
NA	TRBJ1-3	TRBV7-6	NA	CASSLAKGGRNTIYF	TGTGCCAGCAGCTTAGCGAAGGGGGGACGAAACACCATATATTTT
TRBD1	TRBJ2-3	TRBV7-3	medium-sized	CASSPRTGSTDTQYF	TGTGCCAGCAGCCCGCGGACAGGCAGCACAGATACGCAGTATTTT
TRBD2	TRBJ2-5	TRBV5-1	NA	CASSLVLTSREYF	TGCGCCAGCAGCTTGGTTTTGACTAGCCGGGAGTACTTC
NA	TRBJ2-2	TRBV5-1	NA	CASSFGQTTGELFF	TGCGCCAGCAGCTTTGGACAGACTACCGGGGAGCTGTTTTTT
TRBD1	TRBJ2-1	TRBV9	NA	CASSGQGDYNEQFF	TGTGCCAGCAGCGGGCAGGGGGACTACAATGAGCAGTTCTTC
TRBD1	TRBJ2-7	TRBV3-1/TRBV3-2	few	CASSQDTRRGQASNEQYF	TGTGCCAGCAGCCAAGATACACGAAGGGGACAGGCCTCTAACGAGCAGTACTTC
NA	TRBJ1-1	TRBV7-9	NA	CASSFGEWRNTEAFF	TGTGCCAGCAGCTTCGGGGAATGGCGGAACACTGAAGCTTTCTTT
TRBD1	TRBJ1-3	TRBV10-3	few	CAITATGNSGNTIYF	TGTGCCATCACTGCGACAGGGAACTCTGGAAACACCATATATTTT